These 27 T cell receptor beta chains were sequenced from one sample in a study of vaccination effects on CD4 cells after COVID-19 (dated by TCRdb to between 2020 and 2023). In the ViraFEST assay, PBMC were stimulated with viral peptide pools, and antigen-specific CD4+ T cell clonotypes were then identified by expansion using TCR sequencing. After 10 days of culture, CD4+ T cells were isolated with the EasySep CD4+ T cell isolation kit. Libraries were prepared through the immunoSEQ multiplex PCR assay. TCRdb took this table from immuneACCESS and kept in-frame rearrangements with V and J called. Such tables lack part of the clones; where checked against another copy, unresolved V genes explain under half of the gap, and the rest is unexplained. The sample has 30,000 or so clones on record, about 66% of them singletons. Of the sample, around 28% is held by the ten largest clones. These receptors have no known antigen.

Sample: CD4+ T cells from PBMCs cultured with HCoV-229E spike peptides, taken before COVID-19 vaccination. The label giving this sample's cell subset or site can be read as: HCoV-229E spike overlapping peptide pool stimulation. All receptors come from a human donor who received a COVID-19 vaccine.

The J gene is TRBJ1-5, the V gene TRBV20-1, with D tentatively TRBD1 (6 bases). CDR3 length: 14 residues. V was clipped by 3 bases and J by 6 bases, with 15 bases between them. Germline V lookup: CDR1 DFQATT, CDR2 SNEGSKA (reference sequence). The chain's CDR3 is CSASSVGASQPQHF. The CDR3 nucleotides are TGCAGTGCTAGTTCTGTGGGGGCCAGTCAGCCCCAGCATTTT.

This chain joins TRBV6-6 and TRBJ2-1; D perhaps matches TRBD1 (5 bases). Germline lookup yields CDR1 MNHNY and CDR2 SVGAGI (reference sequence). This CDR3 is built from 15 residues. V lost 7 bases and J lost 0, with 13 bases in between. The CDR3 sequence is CASTPRQSSYNEQFF. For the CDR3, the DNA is TGTGCCAGCACCCCAAGACAGAGCTCCTACAATGAGCAGTTCTTC.

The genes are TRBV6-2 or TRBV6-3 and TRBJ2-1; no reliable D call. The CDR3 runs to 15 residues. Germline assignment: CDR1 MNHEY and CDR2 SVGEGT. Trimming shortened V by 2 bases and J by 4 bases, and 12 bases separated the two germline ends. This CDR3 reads CASSYQDGRYNEQFF. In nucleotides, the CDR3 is TGTGCCAGCAGTTACCAAGACGGACGGTACAATGAGCAGTTCTTC.

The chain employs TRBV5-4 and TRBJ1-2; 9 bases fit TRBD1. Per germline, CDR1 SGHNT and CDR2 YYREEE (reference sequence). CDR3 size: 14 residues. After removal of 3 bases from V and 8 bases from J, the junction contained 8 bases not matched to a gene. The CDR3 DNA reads TGTGCCAGCAGCTCGAGGGACAGGGCTCGGGGCTACACCTTC. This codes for CASSSRDRARGYTF.

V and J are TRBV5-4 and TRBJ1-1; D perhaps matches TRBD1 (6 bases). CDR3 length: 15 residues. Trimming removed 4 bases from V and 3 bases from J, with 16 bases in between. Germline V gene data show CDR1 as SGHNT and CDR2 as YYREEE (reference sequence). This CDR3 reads CASSRATGIDTEAFF. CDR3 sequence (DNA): TGTGCCAGCAGCCGCGCTACAGGGATCGACACTGAAGCTTTCTTT. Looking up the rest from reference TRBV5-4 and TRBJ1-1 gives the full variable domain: ETGVTQSPTHLIKTRGQQVTLRCSSQSGHNTVSWYQQALGQGPQFIFQYYREEENGRGNFPPRFSGLQFPNYSSELNVNALELDDSALYLCASSRATGIDTEAFFGQGTRLTVV.

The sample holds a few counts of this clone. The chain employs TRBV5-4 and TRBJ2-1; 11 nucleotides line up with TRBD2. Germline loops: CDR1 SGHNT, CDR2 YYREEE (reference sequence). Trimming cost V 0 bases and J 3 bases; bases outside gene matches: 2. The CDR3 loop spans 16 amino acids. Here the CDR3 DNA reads TGTGCCAGCAGCTTGGACCTAGCGGGAGGCTACAATGAGCAGTTCTTC. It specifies CASSLDLAGGYNEQFF.

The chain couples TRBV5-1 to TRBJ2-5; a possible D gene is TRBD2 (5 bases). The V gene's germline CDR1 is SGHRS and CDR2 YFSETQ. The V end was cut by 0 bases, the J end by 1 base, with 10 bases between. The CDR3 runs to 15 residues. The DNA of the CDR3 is TGCGCCAGCAGCTTGGTACGGGGTGCCCAAGAGACCCAGTACTTC. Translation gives CASSLVRGAQETQYF.

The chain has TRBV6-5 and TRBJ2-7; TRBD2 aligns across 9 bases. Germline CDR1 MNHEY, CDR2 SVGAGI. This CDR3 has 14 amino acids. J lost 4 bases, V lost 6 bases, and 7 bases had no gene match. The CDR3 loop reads CASRLAGEGYEQYF. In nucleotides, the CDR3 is TGTGCCAGCAGATTAGCGGGAGAAGGTTACGAGCAGTACTTC.

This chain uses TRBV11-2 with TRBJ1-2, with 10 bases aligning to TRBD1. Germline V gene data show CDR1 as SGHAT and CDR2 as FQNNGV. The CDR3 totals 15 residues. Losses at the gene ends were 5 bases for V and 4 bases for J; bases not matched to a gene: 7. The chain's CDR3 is CASSPRDRGGYGYTF. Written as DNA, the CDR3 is TGTGCCAGCAGCCCCCGGGACAGGGGAGGCTATGGCTACACCTTC.

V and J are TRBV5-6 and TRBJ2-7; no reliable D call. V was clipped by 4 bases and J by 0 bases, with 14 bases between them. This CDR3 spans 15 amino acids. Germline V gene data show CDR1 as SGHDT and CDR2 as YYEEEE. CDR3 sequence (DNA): TGTGCCAGCAGCCCACGCCTCCTGAGCTCCTACGAGCAGTACTTC. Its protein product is CASSPRLLSSYEQYF.

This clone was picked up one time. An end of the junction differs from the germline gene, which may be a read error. This CDR3 is CASSLGQQATQYF. DNA for the CDR3: TGTGCCAGCAGCTTAGGGCAGCAAGCGACCCAGTACTTC. This chain links TRBV7-9 with TRBJ2-5; D is ambiguous. Germline values: CDR1 SEHNR, CDR2 FQNEAQ (reference sequence). The length of the CDR3 is 13 residues.

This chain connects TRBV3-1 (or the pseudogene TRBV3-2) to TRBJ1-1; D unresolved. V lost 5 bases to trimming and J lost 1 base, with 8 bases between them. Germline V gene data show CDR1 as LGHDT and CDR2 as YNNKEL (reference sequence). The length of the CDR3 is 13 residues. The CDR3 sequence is CASSLTKNTEAFF. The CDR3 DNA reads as TGTGCCAGCAGCTTAACAAAGAACACTGAAGCTTTCTTT.

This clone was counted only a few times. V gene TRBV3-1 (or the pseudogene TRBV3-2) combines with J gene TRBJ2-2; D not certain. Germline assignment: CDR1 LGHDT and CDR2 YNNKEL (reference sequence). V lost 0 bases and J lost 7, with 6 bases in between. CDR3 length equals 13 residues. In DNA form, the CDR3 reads TGTGCCAGCAGCCAAGACCTGGGCGGGGAGCTGTTTTTT. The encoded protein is CASSQDLGGELFF.

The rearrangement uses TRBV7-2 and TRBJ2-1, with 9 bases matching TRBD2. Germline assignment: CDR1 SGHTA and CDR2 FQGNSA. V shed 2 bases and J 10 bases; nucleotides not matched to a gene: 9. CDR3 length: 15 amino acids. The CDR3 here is CASSLQSLAGSEQFF. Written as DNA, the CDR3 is TGTGCCAGCAGCTTACAATCGCTAGCGGGGAGCGAGCAGTTCTTC.

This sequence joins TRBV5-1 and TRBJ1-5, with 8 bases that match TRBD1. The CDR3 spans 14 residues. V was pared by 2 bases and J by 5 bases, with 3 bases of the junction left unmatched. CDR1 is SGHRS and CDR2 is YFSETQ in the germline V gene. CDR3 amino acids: CASSFTGGDQPQHF. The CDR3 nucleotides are TGCGCCAGCAGCTTCACAGGGGGGGATCAGCCCCAGCATTTT. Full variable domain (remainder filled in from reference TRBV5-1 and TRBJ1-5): KAGVTQTPRYLIKTRGQQVTLSCSPISGHRSVSWYQQTPGQGLQFLFEYFSETQRNKGNFPGRFSGRQFSNSRSEMNVSTLELGDSALYLCASSFTGGDQPQHFGDGTRLSIL.

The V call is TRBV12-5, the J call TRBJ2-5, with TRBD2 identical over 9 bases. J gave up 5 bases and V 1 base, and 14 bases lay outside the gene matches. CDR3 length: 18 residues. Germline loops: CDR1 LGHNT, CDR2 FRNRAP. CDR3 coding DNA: TGTGCTAGTGGTTTGGCCAGCGGGGGGCTGTTTGGTGTCGAGACCCAGTACTTC. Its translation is CASGLASGGLFGVETQYF.

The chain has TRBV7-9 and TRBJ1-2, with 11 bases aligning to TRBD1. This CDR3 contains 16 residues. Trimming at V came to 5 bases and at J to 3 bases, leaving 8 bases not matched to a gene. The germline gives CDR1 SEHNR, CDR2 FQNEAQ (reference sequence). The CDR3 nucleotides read TGTGCCAGCAGCCTCCCCCCGGGACAGGGGGACTATGGCTACACCTTC. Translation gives CASSLPPGQGDYGYTF.

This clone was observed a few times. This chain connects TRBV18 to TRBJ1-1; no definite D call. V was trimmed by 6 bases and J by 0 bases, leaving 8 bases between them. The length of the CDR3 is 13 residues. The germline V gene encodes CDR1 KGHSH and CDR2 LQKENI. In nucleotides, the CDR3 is TGTGCCAGCTCCCAGAATCTGAACACTGAAGCTTTCTTT. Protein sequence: CASSQNLNTEAFF.

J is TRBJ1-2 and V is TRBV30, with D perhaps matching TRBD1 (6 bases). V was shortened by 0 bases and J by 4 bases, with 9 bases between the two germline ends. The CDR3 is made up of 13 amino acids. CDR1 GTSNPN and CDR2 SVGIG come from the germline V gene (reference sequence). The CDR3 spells CAWSVKGGYGYTF. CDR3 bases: TGTGCCTGGAGTGTAAAGGGGGGCTATGGCTACACCTTC.

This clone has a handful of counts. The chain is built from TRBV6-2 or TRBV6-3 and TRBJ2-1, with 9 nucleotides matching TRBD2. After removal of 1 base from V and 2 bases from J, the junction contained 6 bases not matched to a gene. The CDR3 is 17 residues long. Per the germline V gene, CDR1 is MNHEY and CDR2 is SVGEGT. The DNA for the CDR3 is TGTGCCAGCAGTTACTGGGCTAGCGGGATCCCCTACAATGAGCAGTTCTTC. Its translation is CASSYWASGIPYNEQFF.

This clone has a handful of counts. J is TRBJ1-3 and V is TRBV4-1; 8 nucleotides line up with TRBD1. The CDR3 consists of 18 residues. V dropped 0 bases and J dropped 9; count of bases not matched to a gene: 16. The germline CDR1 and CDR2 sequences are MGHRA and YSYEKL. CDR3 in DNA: TGCGCCAGCAGCCAAGATCTTCTGGACAGGGCGAACTGGGTCACCATATATTTT. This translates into CASSQDLLDRANWVTIYF.

In DNA, the CDR3 is TGTGCCAGTAGGGCCGGGGGACTGTACAACTATGGCTACACCTTC. Protein product: CASRAGGLYNYGYTF. This rearrangement joins TRBV19 to TRBJ1-2, with D tentatively TRBD1 (5 bases). Germline loops: CDR1 LNHDA, CDR2 SQIVND (reference sequence). This CDR3 is 15 amino acids long. V lost 6 bases to trimming and J lost 2 bases, with 16 bases between them. Full variable domain (remainder filled in from reference TRBV19 and TRBJ1-2): DGGITQSPKYLFRKEGQNVTLSCEQNLNHDAMYWYRQDPGQGLRLIYYSQIVNDFQKGDIAEGYSVSREKKESFPLTVTSAQKNPTAFYLCASRAGGLYNYGYTFGSGTRLTVV.

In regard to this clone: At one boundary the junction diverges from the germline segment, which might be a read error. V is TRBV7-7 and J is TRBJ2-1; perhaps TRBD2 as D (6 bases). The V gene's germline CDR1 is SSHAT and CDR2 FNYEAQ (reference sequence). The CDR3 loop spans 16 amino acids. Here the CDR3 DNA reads TGTGCTAGCAGCCCCGGACGGACTATTACCTACAATGAGCAGTTCTTC. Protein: CASSPGRTITYNEQFF.

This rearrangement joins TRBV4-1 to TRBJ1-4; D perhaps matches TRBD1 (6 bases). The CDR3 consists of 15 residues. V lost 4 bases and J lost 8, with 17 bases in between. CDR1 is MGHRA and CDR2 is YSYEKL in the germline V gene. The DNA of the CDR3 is TGCGCCAGCAGCCCAGATCGGGGGGGCCGGGAAAAACTGTTTTTT. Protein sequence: CASSPDRGGREKLFF.

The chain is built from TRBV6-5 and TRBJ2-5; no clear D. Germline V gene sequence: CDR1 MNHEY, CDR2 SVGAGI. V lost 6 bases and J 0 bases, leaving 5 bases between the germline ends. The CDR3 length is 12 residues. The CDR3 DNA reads TGTGCCAGCAGGGTCCACCAAGAGACCCAGTACTTC. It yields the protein CASRVHQETQYF.

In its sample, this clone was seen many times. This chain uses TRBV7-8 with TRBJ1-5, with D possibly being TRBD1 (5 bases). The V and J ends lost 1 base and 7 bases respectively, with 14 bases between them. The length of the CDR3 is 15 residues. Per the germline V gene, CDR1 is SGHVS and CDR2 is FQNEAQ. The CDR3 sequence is CASSLESGFTQPQHF. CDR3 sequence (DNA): TGTGCCAGCAGCTTAGAGTCAGGGTTCACCCAGCCCCAGCATTTT.

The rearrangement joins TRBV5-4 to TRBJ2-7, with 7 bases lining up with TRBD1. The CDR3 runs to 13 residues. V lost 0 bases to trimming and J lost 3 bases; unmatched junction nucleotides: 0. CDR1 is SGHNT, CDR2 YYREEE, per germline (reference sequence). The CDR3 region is CASSLGTGYEQYF. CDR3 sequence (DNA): TGTGCCAGCAGCTTGGGGACAGGCTACGAGCAGTACTTC. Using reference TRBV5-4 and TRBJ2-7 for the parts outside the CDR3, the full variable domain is ETGVTQSPTHLIKTRGQQVTLRCSSQSGHNTVSWYQQALGQGPQFIFQYYREEENGRGNFPPRFSGLQFPNYSSELNVNALELDDSALYLCASSLGTGYEQYFGPGTRLTVT.